This T cell receptor (beta chain) was retrieved from a study of CD8 T cell repertoires and HIV-1 epitope variants. Looking at the study overall: Twenty-five autologous and known Gag and Nef epitope variant peptides each stimulated T cells separately.

Survey-depth immunoSEQ sequencing covered TCR beta CDR3 regions. The table came from immunoSEQ multiplex PCR; TCRdb's copy has only in-frame clones and leaves some out. The data show under 3,000 clones, about 68% seen once. Study-wide results and caveats: About 5 clonotypes recognized Nef KF9, one HW9, none TAALDMSHF.

From germline, CDR1 is MNHEY and CDR2 SVGAGI. The V and J ends lost 5 bases and 3 bases respectively, with 13 bases between them. The CDR3 has 14 amino acids. As to this clone: Antigen: not known.

The gene calls are TRBV6-5 and TRBJ1-1; D ambiguous. The specimen sequenced was cultured CD8+ T cells derived from PBMCs. The receptor comes from a male donor with HIV. The CDR3: CASSPLREDTEAFF. CDR3 DNA: TGTGCCAGCAGTCCACTCCGGGAAGACACTGAAGCTTTCTTT.